The clone carrying this T cell receptor (beta chain) was picked up many times. What it binds is not known. TCRdb reprocessed the 5' RACE reads with MiXCR, giving one entry per CDR3 protein. Of roughly 63,000 distinct CDR3 sequences detected, 7.4% appear once; the ten largest clones hold about 40%. These data come from a study of T cells after yellow fever vaccination. Broader study findings: A minor fraction of clonotypes spanned both CD4 and CD8 compartments.

The germline V gene encodes CDR1 MDHEN and CDR2 SYDVKM. This CDR3 has 13 amino acids. V lost 6 bases and J 6 bases, leaving 15 bases between the germline ends. The material was CD8+ T cells sorted from PBMCs, obtained 15 days after the yellow fever booster vaccination. The genes are TRBV28 and TRBJ2-7; D might be TRBD1 (7 bases). The clonotype comes from a young man who received the YFV17D yellow fever vaccine. CDR3 nucleotides: TGTGCCAGCAGGAACGGAGGGGGCCCCGAGCAGTACTTC. This encodes CASRNGGGPEQYF.